A single T cell receptor (beta chain) is shown here with its context. This clonotype was detected only once. The clone's antigen remains unknown. A read error may be the cause here, since a much bigger clone is one base away. This specimen comes from a study of CD8+CD57+ T cells in acquired aplastic anemia (dated by TCRdb to the late 2010s). With regard to the full study: DNA extracted from sorted CD4+ and CD8+ cells had a mean of roughly 3.3 ug, with a range of roughly 0.2 to 30 ug.

Profiling of TCR beta VDJ combinations and CDR3 sequences used genomic DNA as the template. TCR repertoire sequencing was run on an Illumina HiSeq 2000. Concerning the study's data processing: Repertoire assessment relied on Simpson's diversity index, CDR3 size and DJ length profiles, and TRBV/TRBJ rearrangement plots. Whichever DNA sequence was most abundant in the deep sequencing data was defined as the immunodominant clone. CDR3 amino acid sequences were screened for sharing across subjects and compared with published repertoires and the VDJdb database. TCRdb trimmed the raw reads at Q25, called clones with MiXCR and kept productive beta chains. Every CDR3 protein is listed once, alongside the most common genes and DNA of its rows. In this record, the V and J calls reflect TCRdb's handling and not the investigators' own analysis. The sample profile shows 200,000 or so distinct CDR3 sequences; about three fifths of them were found once. The ten top clones hold 46% of the sample.

The paper as a whole reports these results and caveats: Between patients and healthy controls, no significant difference in CD8+ Simpson's diversity was found (P=0.060). Around 28 CD8+ CDR3 sequences were found to be shared between patients and controls, but these sequences appeared to be highly expressed in patients and within the immunodominant clones of the patients.

The CDR3 sequence holds 12 residues, the cysteine and phenylalanine included. The retained sequence is limited to the CDR3, 36 bases, with the frame set at the first base. The V and J ends are trimmed by 2 bases and 9 bases, leaving 8 bases between them. The germline V gene specifies MNHEY as CDR1 and SVGEGT as CDR2. In this study, sorted CD4+ and CD8+ T cells from the blood of healthy subjects and of severe aplastic anemia patients had their TCR repertoires deep-sequenced. Ficoll-Paque density gradient centrifugation was used to isolate peripheral blood mononuclear cells. Before DNA extraction, CD4+ and CD8+ T cells were sorted with FACS or magnetic beads.

The TCR was taken from a human donor with severe aplastic anemia or a healthy control (not recorded which). Specimen: sorted CD4+, CD8+, or CD8+CD57+ T cells (not recorded which) from PBMCs. The sequence is built from TRBV6-2 or TRBV6-3 and TRBJ2-1; the D gene is perhaps TRBD2, from 5 matching bases. The nucleotides read TGTGCCAGCAGTTACGGAGCGGTTGAGCAGTTCTTC. It translates to CASSYGAVEQFF.